A selection of T cell receptor beta chains follows, all from one sample in a study of T cells in Graves' hyperthyroidism and ophthalmopathy. TCRdb reanalysed the multiplex PCR reads using MiXCR and keeps one entry per CDR3 protein. The data hold 220,000 or so distinct CDR3 sequences, with around 17% observed a single time. The source material was blood. These receptors all stem from a woman between 18 and 29 years old with Graves' ophthalmopathy. The CDR3 runs from the conserved cysteine through the conserved F or W. The D gene is left open where the match is weak. Rows may omit the clone size; those that give it use once, few, many or a size class.

CDR3aa,CDR3nt,d_gene,abundance,v_gene,j_gene
CASSVSGREDTQYF,TGTGCCAGCAGCGTTAGCGGGAGGGAAGATACGCAGTATTTT,TRBD2,many,TRBV7-2,TRBJ2-3
CASSQRTGEGETQYF,TGTGCCAGCAGCCAAAGGACAGGGGAAGGAGAGACCCAGTACTTC,TRBD1,once,TRBV11-2,TRBJ2-5
CASSIALPWGDHSYSNQPQHF,TGTGCCAGTAGTATTGCCCTCCCGTGGGGGGACCACTCGTATAGCAATCAGCCCCAGCATTTT,NA,many,TRBV19,TRBJ1-5
CASSYSSARGANEQFF,TGTGCCAGCAGTTACTCGAGCGCGCGGGGGGCCAATGAGCAGTTCTTC,TRBD2,NA,TRBV6-5,TRBJ2-1
CASSLSTYTDTQYF,TGTGCCAGCAGTTTATCAACCTACACAGATACGCAGTATTTT,NA,many,TRBV12-3/TRBV12-4,TRBJ2-3
CASSPKQGYGYTF,TGTGCCAGCTCACCCAAACAGGGGTATGGCTACACCTTC,TRBD1,many,TRBV18,TRBJ1-2
CASSPRRDLPGEQYF,TGTGCCAGCAGCCCAAGGCGGGACCTCCCGGGCGAGCAGTACTTC,NA,many,TRBV7-8,TRBJ2-7
CASSTRTGAGGNQPQHF,TGTGCCAGCAGTACCCGGACAGGAGCTGGTGGCAATCAGCCCCAGCATTTT,TRBD1,NA,TRBV12-3/TRBV12-4,TRBJ1-5
CASAGQENTEAFF,TGTGCCAGCGCGGGACAGGAGAACACTGAAGCTTTCTTT,TRBD1,many,TRBV18,TRBJ1-1
CAWSDYSGYIQYF,TGTGCCTGGAGTGACTACAGTGGCTACATTCAGTACTTC,NA,NA,TRBV30,TRBJ2-4
CASRKTSGRAIEQFF,TGTGCCAGCAGGAAGACTAGCGGGAGGGCCATTGAGCAGTTCTTC,TRBD2,many,TRBV6-1,TRBJ2-1
CASKSGGTLAGELFF,TGTGCCAGCAAGTCGGGGGGCACCTTGGCCGGGGAGCTGTTTTTT,NA,many,TRBV12-3/TRBV12-4,TRBJ2-2
CASSLAGARNEQFF,TGTGCCAGCAGTTTAGCGGGGGCTAGGAATGAGCAGTTCTTC,NA,many,TRBV12-3/TRBV12-4,TRBJ2-1
CASGLAQLAGATSSYNEQFF,TGTGCTAGTGGTTTGGCCCAACTAGCGGGAGCCACTAGCTCCTACAATGAGCAGTTCTTC,TRBD2,many,TRBV12-5,TRBJ2-1
CATSRGGSGNEQFF,TGTGCCACCAGCAGAGGAGGGAGTGGCAATGAGCAGTTCTTC,NA,NA,TRBV15,TRBJ2-1
CASSFPGTSGRGNEQFF,TGCGCCAGCAGCTTCCCCGGGACTAGCGGGAGAGGGAATGAGCAGTTCTTC,TRBD2,many,TRBV5-1,TRBJ2-1
CASSPNPQFIATEAFF,TGTGCCAGCTCACCAAACCCGCAATTTATAGCCACTGAAGCTTTCTTT,NA,many,TRBV18,TRBJ1-1
CASSSGTGKVNHPQHF,TGTGCCAGCAGCTCCGGGACAGGGAAGGTCAATCACCCCCAGCATTTT,TRBD1,many,TRBV7-9,TRBJ1-5
CASSLYVNTEAFF,TGTGCCAGCAGTTTATATGTGAACACTGAAGCTTTCTTT,NA,many,TRBV27,TRBJ1-1
CASGGQPNTEAFF,TGTGCCAGCGGGGGACAGCCGAACACTGAAGCTTTCTTT,TRBD1,many,TRBV11-3,TRBJ1-1
CASSVDIGSYEQYF,TGTGCCAGCAGCGTAGATATCGGGTCCTACGAGCAGTACTTC,NA,NA,TRBV9,TRBJ2-7
CAWSVARNYGYTF,TGTGCCTGGAGTGTAGCCAGGAACTATGGCTACACCTTC,NA,many,TRBV30,TRBJ1-2
CASSSEPAGGGEQYF,TGTGCCAGCAGCTCAGAGCCAGCGGGAGGGGGTGAGCAGTACTTC,TRBD2,many,TRBV7-2,TRBJ2-7
CASTQDRARETQYF,TGTGCCAGCACCCAAGACCGAGCCAGGGAGACCCAGTACTTC,NA,NA,TRBV6-1,TRBJ2-5
CASGASATNEKLFF,TGTGCCAGCGGGGCTTCTGCAACTAATGAAAAACTGTTTTTT,NA,NA,TRBV2,TRBJ1-4
CASITSSGDTQYF,TGTGCCAGCATTACTAGCAGCGGGGATACGCAGTATTTT,NA,NA,TRBV28,TRBJ2-3
CASSSTNSYEQYF,TGTGCCAGCAGTTCAACCAACTCCTACGAGCAGTACTTC,NA,many,TRBV28,TRBJ2-7
CASRQELAGFYEQYF,TGTGCCAGCAGACAGGAGCTAGCTGGGTTCTACGAGCAGTACTTC,NA,many,TRBV6-2/TRBV6-3,TRBJ2-7
CASASLTYEQYF,TGCGCCAGCGCGAGCCTAACCTACGAGCAGTACTTC,NA,NA,TRBV10-2,TRBJ2-7
CSARSGGLNTEAFF,TGCAGTGCTAGATCGGGGGGGTTGAACACTGAAGCTTTCTTT,NA,many,TRBV20-1,TRBJ1-1
CASSHRGNVYEQYF,TGCGCCAGCAGTCACAGGGGGAATGTCTACGAGCAGTACTTC,TRBD1,many,TRBV10-2,TRBJ2-7
CASSPGGLENTIYF,TGTGCCAGCAGTCCAGGGGGCCTGGAAAACACCATATATTTT,TRBD1,NA,TRBV28,TRBJ1-3
CSAPGQGNYTF,TGCAGTGCACCGGGACAGGGTAACTACACCTTC,TRBD1,many,TRBV20-1,TRBJ1-2
CASSPGTSYSYEQYF,TGTGCCAGCAGCCCCGGGACTTCTTACTCCTACGAGCAGTACTTC,NA,many,TRBV27,TRBJ2-7
CASSYSLSYEQYF,TGTGCCAGCAGTTACTCACTCTCCTACGAGCAGTACTTC,NA,many,TRBV6-5,TRBJ2-7